Shown below are 29 T cell receptor beta chains from a single sample sequenced in a study of cytomegalovirus exposure and HLA in healthy donors (dated by TCRdb to about 2017). The library was generated by the immunoSEQ multiplex PCR assay. Held by TCRdb, this immuneACCESS table contains in-frame sequences only and omits some clones. Under half of the omission traces to an unresolved V gene where checked; the cause of the rest is unknown. This sample comprises about 180,000 clones, around 87% of them detected only once. The ten largest clones represent 1.4% of the sample. The sequencing sample was made of PBMCs. These receptors came from a woman aged 30 to 39 in good health and CMV-seronegative.

The table lists this clone with a few counts. This chain links TRBV5-1 with TRBJ1-6; D is possibly TRBD1 (5 bases). Trimming shortened V by 2 bases and J by 10 bases, and 10 bases separated the two germline ends. Germline V CDR1 and CDR2: SGHRS, YFSETQ. The CDR3 totals 13 residues. The CDR3 reads CASSLDRLSPLHF. The CDR3 nucleotides read TGCGCCAGCAGCTTAGACAGACTCTCACCCCTCCACTTT. Full variable domain (outside the CDR3, taken from reference TRBV5-1 and TRBJ1-6): KAGVTQTPRYLIKTRGQQVTLSCSPISGHRSVSWYQQTPGQGLQFLFEYFSETQRNKGNFPGRFSGRQFSNSRSEMNVSTLELGDSALYLCASSLDRLSPLHFGNGTRLTVT.

The V call is TRBV7-9, the J call TRBJ2-7; 7 positions agree with TRBD1. Germline loops: CDR1 SEHNR, CDR2 FQNEAQ (reference sequence). The CDR3 extends over 15 amino acids. Trimming at V came to 5 bases and at J to 4 bases, leaving 11 bases not matched to a gene. The chain's CDR3 is CASSRTGDKFYEQYF. The DNA of the CDR3 is TGTGCCAGCAGCCGTACAGGGGACAAGTTTTACGAGCAGTACTTC.

The chain uses TRBV19 and TRBJ1-5, with a tentative D call TRBD1 (6 bases). The CDR3 is made up of 12 amino acids. Per germline, CDR1 LNHDA and CDR2 SQIVND (reference sequence). Trimming removed 6 bases at V and 5 bases at J, with 8 bases between. The CDR3 DNA follows: TGTGCCAGTAGGGACAGTGATCAGCCCCAGCATTTT. Its translation: CASRDSDQPQHF.

This clone was detected once. This chain joins TRBV2 and TRBJ2-5; 9 nucleotides agree with TRBD2. The trim removed 11 bases at V and 5 bases at J, leaving 6 bases unmatched. The CDR3 is 12 residues long. The V gene's germline CDR1 is SNHLY and CDR2 FYNNEI. Here the CDR3 DNA reads TGTGCCGGGGGGACTAGCCGTGAGACCCAGTACTTC. Translation gives CAGGTSRETQYF.

J is TRBJ1-1 and V is TRBV5-4; 9 nucleotides align to TRBD1. The CDR3 has 16 amino acids. J lost 0 bases, V lost 0 bases, and 3 bases had no gene match. CDR1 and CDR2 (germline): SGHNT, YYREEE (reference sequence). The chain's CDR3 is CASSLGDRAMNTEAFF. CDR3 nucleotide sequence: TGTGCCAGCAGCTTGGGGGACAGGGCCATGAACACTGAAGCTTTCTTT.

The CDR3 sequence: CSVEDQGTGYTF. CDR3 DNA sequence: TGCAGCGTTGAAGACCAGGGGACTGGCTACACCTTC. The J gene is TRBJ1-2, the V gene TRBV29-1, with D possibly being TRBD1 (6 bases). Trimming shortened V by 0 bases and J by 7 bases, and 9 bases separated the two germline ends. The CDR3 is 12 residues long. Germline loops: CDR1 SQVTM, CDR2 ANQGSEA.

This sequence joins TRBV19 and TRBJ2-7; 9 bases are a match to TRBD2. CDR1 is LNHDA and CDR2 is SQIVND in the germline V gene (reference sequence). V shed 5 bases and J 3 bases; nucleotides not matched to a gene: 8. The CDR3 has 15 residues. The chain's CDR3 is CASSLSGGQLYEQYF. The CDR3 coding sequence is TGTGCCAGTAGTCTTAGCGGGGGACAACTCTACGAGCAGTACTTC.

The CDR3 DNA reads TGCGCCAGCACCCCCGATTTGGGAGATAATTCACCCCTCCACTTT. As protein: CASTPDLGDNSPLHF. V is TRBV4-1 and J is TRBJ1-6; D is undetermined. The CDR3 is 15 residues long. In germline, CDR1 is MGHRA, CDR2 YSYEKL. Trimming took 7 bases from V and 5 from J, leaving 15 bases between them.

The chain joins TRBV27 to TRBJ1-2, with D tentatively TRBD1 (6 bases). The germline CDR1 and CDR2 sequences are MNHEY and SMNVEV (reference sequence). CDR3 length: 14 residues. V lost 4 bases, J lost 7 bases, and 16 bases lay in between. CDR3 coding DNA: TGTGCCAGCAGTTCCACGGGGGGGCTAGGTGGCTACACCTTC. Encoded protein: CASSSTGGLGGYTF.

This clone was seen a few times. The chain joins TRBV6-5 to TRBJ1-2; D remains ambiguous. Between the trimmed V and J ends, which lost 3 bases and 2 bases, there was a span of 13 bases. CDR3 length equals 15 residues. The V gene's germline CDR1 is MNHEY and CDR2 SVGAGI. Here the CDR3 reads CASSYSPPGNYGYTF. In DNA, the CDR3 is TGTGCCAGCAGTTATAGCCCCCCCGGGAACTATGGCTACACCTTC.

In the case of this clone: The sample has other DNA sequences that encode this CDR3 too. This chain connects TRBV7-2 to TRBJ2-7; the match to TRBD2 covers 9 bases. CDR3 length: 14 amino acids. Germline CDR1 SGHTA, CDR2 FQGNSA. V shed 3 bases and J 2 bases; nucleotides not matched to a gene: 2. The CDR3 DNA reads as TGTGCCAGCAGCTTGCGGGGGGGGACCTACGAGCAGTACTTC. It codes for CASSLRGGTYEQYF.

The chain uses TRBV5-4 and TRBJ2-3; 8 bases map to TRBD2. The CDR3 extends over 15 amino acids. The ends lost 6 bases at V and 1 base at J; junction bases unmatched: 7. Germline V gene sequence: CDR1 SGHNT, CDR2 YYREEE (reference sequence). Here the CDR3 reads CASKRAGARTDTQYF. CDR3 nucleotides: TGTGCCAGCAAAAGAGCGGGGGCCCGCACAGATACGCAGTATTTT.

The chain carries TRBV5-5 and TRBJ1-1; tentative D call: TRBD1 (6 bases). The germline V and J ends were trimmed by 6 bases and 0 bases, with 12 bases remaining between them. The CDR3 has 14 residues. Germline CDR1 SGHKS, CDR2 YYEKEE (reference sequence). CDR3: CASNLGTLNTEAFF. The CDR3 DNA is TGTGCCAGCAACCTAGGGACACTGAACACTGAAGCTTTCTTT.

This chain links TRBV11-3 with TRBJ2-7, with TRBD1 as a possible D gene (5 bases). CDR1 and CDR2 from the germline V gene are SGHNT and YENEEA. Trimming stripped 5 bases from V and 6 bases from J, with 17 bases between. This CDR3 has 14 residues. CDR3: CASSPRGNLGEQYF. Here the CDR3 DNA reads TGTGCCAGCAGCCCAAGGGGTAATCTAGGCGAGCAGTACTTC.

This clone has only a few counts. DNA of the CDR3: TGTGCCAGCAGCCAATCTGAACTCGACACAGATACGCAGTATTTT. It codes for CASSQSELDTDTQYF. The V gene is TRBV4-2, the J gene TRBJ2-3, with D hard to call. The CDR3 is 15 amino acids. V was cut by 2 bases and J by 2 bases, with 11 bases left in between. CDR1 and CDR2 from the germline V gene are LGHNA and YNFKEQ.

The V and J genes are TRBV5-1 and TRBJ1-1; the match to TRBD1 covers 9 bases. V shed 0 bases and J 0 bases; nucleotides not matched to a gene: 6. The CDR3 consists of 17 residues. Germline V gene sequence: CDR1 SGHRS, CDR2 YFSETQ. The CDR3 loop reads CASSLEDRGRVNTEAFF. The CDR3 DNA reads as TGCGCCAGCAGCTTGGAGGACAGGGGCCGGGTGAACACTGAAGCTTTCTTT. The whole variable domain, remainder taken from reference TRBV5-1 and TRBJ1-1, is KAGVTQTPRYLIKTRGQQVTLSCSPISGHRSVSWYQQTPGQGLQFLFEYFSETQRNKGNFPGRFSGRQFSNSRSEMNVSTLELGDSALYLCASSLEDRGRVNTEAFFGQGTRLTVV.

The V gene is TRBV2, the J gene TRBJ2-1; D may be TRBD2 (6 bases). Deletions cut 5 bases from V and 2 bases from J, with 13 bases between. The CDR3 is 15 residues long. Germline assignment: CDR1 SNHLY and CDR2 FYNNEI. The CDR3 loop is CASSFSGSTYNEQFF. In DNA form, the CDR3 reads TGTGCCAGCAGTTTTAGCGGATCCACCTACAATGAGCAGTTCTTC.

This clone appeared once. The rearrangement joins TRBV23-1 to TRBJ2-3; 12 bases line up with TRBD1. TRBV23-1 is an ORF, and what it does is uncertain. The V gene end was trimmed by 5 bases and the J gene end by 0 bases; junction bases not matched to a gene: 9. The CDR3 extends over 18 amino acids. The CDR3 coding sequence is TGCGCCAGCAGTTACCGGGACAGGGGGCTAAGGAGCACAGATACGCAGTATTTT. Translated: CASSYRDRGLRSTDTQYF.

The chain links TRBV7-2 to TRBJ2-7; 13 bases agree with TRBD2. Germline CDR1 reads SGHTA; CDR2 reads FQGNSA. The CDR3 sequence is 15 residues long. Losses at the gene ends were 3 bases for V and 2 bases for J; bases not matched to a gene: 1. The CDR3 loop reads CASSFTSGGAYEQYF. CDR3 in DNA: TGTGCCAGCAGCTTTACTAGCGGGGGGGCCTACGAGCAGTACTTC.

CDR3 protein: CASRPTALYSYEQYF. The CDR3 DNA is TGTGCCAGCAGGCCGACAGCACTCTATTCCTACGAGCAGTACTTC. This rearrangement joins TRBV11-2 to TRBJ2-7; D is perhaps TRBD1 (5 bases). Trimming cost V 6 bases and J 1 base, with 16 bases left between them. CDR1 is SGHAT and CDR2 is FQNNGV in the germline V gene. This CDR3 has 15 residues. The entire variable domain, with the rest obtained from reference TRBV11-2 and TRBJ2-7, is as follows: EAGVAQSPRYKIIEKRQSVAFWCNPISGHATLYWYQQILGQGPKLLIQFQNNGVVDDSQLPKDRFSAERLKGVDSTLKIQPAKLEDSAVYLCASRPTALYSYEQYFGPGTRLTVT.

The chain joins TRBV27 to TRBJ1-2, with D possibly matching TRBD1 (6 bases). CDR1 and CDR2 from the germline V gene are MNHEY and SMNVEV (reference sequence). This CDR3 spans 14 amino acids. V was pared by 5 bases and J by 0 bases, with 10 bases between. CDR3 amino acids: CASSDRTANYGYTF. CDR3 nucleotides: TGTGCCAGCAGTGACAGGACCGCTAACTATGGCTACACCTTC.

The table lists this clone with a count of one. This rearrangement joins TRBV7-2 to TRBJ1-5; TRBD1 agrees at 8 bases. Trimming took 3 bases from V and 6 from J; bases not matched to a gene: 4. CDR3 length: 14 residues. Germline CDR1 is SGHTA and CDR2 is FQGNSA. CDR3 in amino acids: CASSFGQGTQPQHF. The CDR3, as DNA: TGTGCCAGCAGCTTCGGACAGGGCACTCAGCCCCAGCATTTT.

This chain links TRBV2 with TRBJ2-1, with 11 bases identical to TRBD2. Trimming cost V 6 bases and J 4 bases; bases outside gene matches: 5. The germline V gene encodes CDR1 SNHLY and CDR2 FYNNEI. The CDR3 has 15 residues. For the CDR3, the DNA is TGTGCCAGCAGGACGGGACTAGCGGTGTACAATGAGCAGTTCTTC. It is translated as CASRTGLAVYNEQFF.

The J gene is TRBJ2-7, the V gene TRBV5-1; 13 bases are a match to TRBD2. The CDR3 sequence is 18 residues long. CDR1 SGHRS and CDR2 YFSETQ come from the germline V gene. Losses at the gene ends were 2 bases for V and 2 bases for J; bases not matched to a gene: 10. The CDR3 sequence is CASSLQTSGGGTPYEQYF. The CDR3 DNA follows: TGCGCCAGCAGCTTACAAACTAGCGGGGGGGGTACCCCCTACGAGCAGTACTTC.

V usage is TRBV5-1 and J usage is TRBJ1-1; TRBD1 aligns across 9 bases. The J segment lost 4 bases and the V segment lost 5 bases, leaving 15 bases of the junction unmatched. Germline assignment: CDR1 SGHRS and CDR2 YFSETQ. The CDR3 has 17 residues. CDR3 amino acids: CASSFDYRGRFSTEAFF. For the CDR3, the DNA is TGCGCCAGCAGTTTTGATTACAGGGGGCGATTTTCCACTGAAGCTTTCTTT.

J is TRBJ2-1 and V is TRBV6-5, with 9 bases fitting TRBD1. This CDR3 is built from 16 residues. Germline V lookup: CDR1 MNHEY, CDR2 SVGAGI. The V and J ends lost 0 bases and 6 bases, in that order; junction bases with no gene match: 6. The CDR3, as DNA: TGTGCCAGCAGTTACTCTTTGGGACAGGGTTCCAATGAGCAGTTCTTC. Translation gives CASSYSLGQGSNEQFF.

This clone appeared a single time. This chain connects TRBV6-1 to TRBJ1-1; D possibly corresponds to TRBD1 (5 bases). The CDR3 spans 13 residues. In germline, CDR1 is MNHNS, CDR2 SASEGT. V lost 8 bases and J 4 bases, leaving 14 bases between the germline ends. The CDR3 spells CASRRDELTEAFF. For the CDR3, the DNA is TGTGCCAGCCGGAGGGACGAGCTCACTGAAGCTTTCTTT.

V and J are TRBV5-4 and TRBJ2-3, with D hard to call. Per germline, CDR1 SGHNT and CDR2 YYREEE (reference sequence). CDR3 size: 14 residues. V lost 0 bases, J lost 1 base, and 6 bases lay in between. The CDR3 region has the DNA TGTGCCAGCAGCTTGGATTCGGGCACAGATACGCAGTATTTT. Amino acid sequence: CASSLDSGTDTQYF.

The chain links TRBV5-1 to TRBJ2-7, with 9 bases aligning to TRBD1. The trim removed 4 bases at V and 5 bases at J, leaving 1 base unmatched. This CDR3 has 12 residues. CDR1 and CDR2 from the germline V gene are SGHRS and YFSETQ. CDR3 coding DNA: TGCGCCAGCAGCAGGGACAGGGACGAGCAGTACTTC. This codes for CASSRDRDEQYF.